This T cell receptor (beta chain) was recovered during a study of beta chain features in type 1 diabetes. Across the study: Sorted cells from all samples, numbering about 100,000,000, were examined. Study results and caveats: Cells carrying high TCR expression could end up over-represented when cDNA is sequenced.

Reverse transcription of all isolated RNA meant that expressed TCRB transcripts were sequenced. Repertoires were generated with immunoSEQ multiplex PCR, while TCRdb's copy carries only in-frame clones and drops some. The sample holds some 180,000 clones, about 13% seen once. About this clone itself: Its antigen is not known.

The collection from each donor was one heparinised blood draw averaging about 110 mL. V dropped 5 bases and J dropped 5 bases, with 15 bases sitting between them. The CDR3 runs to 14 residues. The germline CDR1 and CDR2 sequences are SGHTA and FQGNSA. The chain is built from TRBV7-2 and TRBJ2-5, with D possibly TRBD2 on 5 matching bases. Sequencing was done on a sample of central memory CD4+ T cells from blood. This TCR derives from a woman aged 18-29 years in good health. The CDR3 bases are TGTGCCAGCAGCCTAGGACTGTTACTGGAGACCCAGTACTTC. Protein sequence: CASSLGLLLETQYF.